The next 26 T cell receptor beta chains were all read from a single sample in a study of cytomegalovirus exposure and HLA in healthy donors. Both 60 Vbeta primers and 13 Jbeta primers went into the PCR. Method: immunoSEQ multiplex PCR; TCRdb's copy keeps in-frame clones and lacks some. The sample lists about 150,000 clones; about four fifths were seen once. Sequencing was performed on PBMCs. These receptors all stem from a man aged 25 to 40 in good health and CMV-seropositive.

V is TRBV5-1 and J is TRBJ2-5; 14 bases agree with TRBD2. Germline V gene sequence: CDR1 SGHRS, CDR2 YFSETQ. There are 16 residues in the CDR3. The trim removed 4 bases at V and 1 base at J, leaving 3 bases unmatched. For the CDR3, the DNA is TGCGCCAGCAGCCGGACTAGCGGGGGGACCCAAGAGACCCAGTACTTC. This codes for CASSRTSGGTQETQYF.

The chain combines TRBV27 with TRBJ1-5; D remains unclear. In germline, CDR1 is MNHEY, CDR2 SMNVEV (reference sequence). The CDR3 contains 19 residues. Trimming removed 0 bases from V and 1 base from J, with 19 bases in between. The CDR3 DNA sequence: TGTGCCAGCAGTTTATCCCCCTCCTGGGGAGGGCTAAGCAATCAGCCCCAGCATTTT. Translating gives CASSLSPSWGGLSNQPQHF.

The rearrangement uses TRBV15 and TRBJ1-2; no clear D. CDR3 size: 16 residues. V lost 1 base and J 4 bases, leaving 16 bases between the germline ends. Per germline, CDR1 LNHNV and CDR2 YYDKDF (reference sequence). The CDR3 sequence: CATSRVQNRSSYGYTF. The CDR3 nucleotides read TGTGCCACCAGCAGAGTACAGAACCGTTCGAGCTATGGCTACACCTTC. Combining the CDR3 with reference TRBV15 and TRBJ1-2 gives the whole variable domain DAMVIQNPRYQVTQFGKPVTLSCSQTLNHNVMYWYQQKSSQAPKLLFHYYDKDFNNEADTPDNFQSRRPNTSFCFLDIRSPGLGDTAMYLCATSRVQNRSSYGYTFGSGTRLTVV.

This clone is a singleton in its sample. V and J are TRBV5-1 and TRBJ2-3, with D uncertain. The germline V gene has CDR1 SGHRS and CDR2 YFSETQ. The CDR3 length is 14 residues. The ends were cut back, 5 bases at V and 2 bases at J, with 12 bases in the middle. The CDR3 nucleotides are TGCGCCAGCAGTGCCAGGTCTAACACAGATACGCAGTATTTT. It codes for CASSARSNTDTQYF.

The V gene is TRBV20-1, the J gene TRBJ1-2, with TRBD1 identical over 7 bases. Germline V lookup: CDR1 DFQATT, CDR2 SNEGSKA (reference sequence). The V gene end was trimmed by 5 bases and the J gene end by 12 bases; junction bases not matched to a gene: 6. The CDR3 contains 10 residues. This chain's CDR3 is CSAYDRENTF. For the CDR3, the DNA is TGCAGTGCTTATGACAGGGAGAACACCTTC.

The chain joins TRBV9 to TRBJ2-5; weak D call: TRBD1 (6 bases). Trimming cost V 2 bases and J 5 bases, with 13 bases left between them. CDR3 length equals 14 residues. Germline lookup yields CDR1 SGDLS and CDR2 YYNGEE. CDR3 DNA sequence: TGTGCCAGCAGCGTTGACAGGTGGTCGGAGACCCAGTACTTC. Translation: CASSVDRWSETQYF.

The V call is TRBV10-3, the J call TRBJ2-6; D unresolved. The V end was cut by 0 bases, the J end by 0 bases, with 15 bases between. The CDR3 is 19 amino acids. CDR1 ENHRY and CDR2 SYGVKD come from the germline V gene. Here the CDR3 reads CAISESEGVAYSGANVLTF. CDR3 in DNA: TGTGCCATCAGTGAGTCGGAAGGCGTAGCCTACTCTGGGGCCAACGTCCTGACTTTC.

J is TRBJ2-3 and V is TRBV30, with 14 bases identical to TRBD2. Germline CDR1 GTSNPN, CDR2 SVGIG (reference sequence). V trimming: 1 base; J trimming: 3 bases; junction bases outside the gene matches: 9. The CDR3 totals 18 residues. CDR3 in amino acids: CAWSDHLWTSGRTDTQYF. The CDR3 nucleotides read TGTGCCTGGAGTGATCATTTATGGACTAGCGGGAGGACAGATACGCAGTATTTT. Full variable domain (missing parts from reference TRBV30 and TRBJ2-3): SQTIHQWPATLVQPVGSPLSLECTVEGTSNPNLYWYRQAAGRGLQLLFYSVGIGQISSEVPQNLSASRPQDRQFILSSKKLLLSDSGFYLCAWSDHLWTSGRTDTQYFGPGTRLTVL.

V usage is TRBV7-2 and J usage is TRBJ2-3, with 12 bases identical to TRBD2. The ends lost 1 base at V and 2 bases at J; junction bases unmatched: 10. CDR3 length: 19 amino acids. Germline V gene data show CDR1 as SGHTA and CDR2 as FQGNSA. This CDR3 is CASSLGGLAGGGVTDTQYF. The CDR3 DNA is TGTGCCAGCAGCTTAGGCGGGCTAGCGGGGGGGGGAGTCACAGATACGCAGTATTTT.

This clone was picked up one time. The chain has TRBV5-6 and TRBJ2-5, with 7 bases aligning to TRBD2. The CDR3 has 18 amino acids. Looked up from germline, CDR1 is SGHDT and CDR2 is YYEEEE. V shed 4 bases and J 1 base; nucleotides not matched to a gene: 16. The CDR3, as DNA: TGTGCCAGCAGCCGGCCCCCTACCCGGGCGGGAGTCCAAGAGACCCAGTACTTC. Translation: CASSRPPTRAGVQETQYF. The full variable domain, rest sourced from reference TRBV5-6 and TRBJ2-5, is DAGVTQSPTHLIKTRGQQVTLRCSPKSGHDTVSWYQQALGQGPQFIFQYYEEEERQRGNFPDRFSGHQFPNYSSELNVNALLLGDSALYLCASSRPPTRAGVQETQYFGPGTRLLVL.

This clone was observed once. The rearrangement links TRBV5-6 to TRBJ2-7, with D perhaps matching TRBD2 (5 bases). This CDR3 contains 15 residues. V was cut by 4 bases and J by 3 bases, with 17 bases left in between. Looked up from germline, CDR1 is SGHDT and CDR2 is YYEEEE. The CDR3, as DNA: TGTGCCAGCAGCCCGGGGTATAGCCCTCTCTACGAGCAGTACTTC. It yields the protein CASSPGYSPLYEQYF.

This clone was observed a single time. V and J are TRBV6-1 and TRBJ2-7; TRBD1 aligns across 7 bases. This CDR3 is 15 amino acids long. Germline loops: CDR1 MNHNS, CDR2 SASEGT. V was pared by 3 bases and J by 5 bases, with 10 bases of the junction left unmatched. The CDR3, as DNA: TGTGCCAGCAGTGACGACGGGACAGCCCTCCACGAGCAGTACTTC. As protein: CASSDDGTALHEQYF.

The CDR3 coding sequence is TGTGCTAGCTCCCGCAGTGGGGCGGCGGACGAGCAGTACTTC. It yields the protein CASSRSGAADEQYF. The chain uses TRBV7-7 and TRBJ2-7; the D gene is possibly TRBD1 (5 bases). The CDR3 consists of 14 residues. The germline V gene has CDR1 SSHAT and CDR2 FNYEAQ (reference sequence).

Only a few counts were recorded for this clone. The CDR3 DNA reads TGTGCCAGCAGCTTGCTCCGGGACAGGGCCACAGATACGCAGTATTTT. Its translation: CASSLLRDRATDTQYF. The chain couples TRBV5-6 to TRBJ2-3, with TRBD1 identical over 9 bases. The V segment lost 1 base and the J segment 2 bases; nucleotides outside the gene matches: 5. Germline loops: CDR1 SGHDT, CDR2 YYEEEE. This CDR3 contains 16 residues.

The CDR3: CASSLGQGQGEQFF. The DNA of the CDR3 is TGTGCCAGCAGCTTAGGTCAGGGACAGGGTGAGCAGTTCTTC. This chain uses TRBV7-9 with TRBJ2-1; TRBD1 matches at 9 bases. The CDR3 runs to 14 residues. The germline CDR1 and CDR2 sequences are SEHNR and FQNEAQ (reference sequence). Losses at the gene ends were 1 base for V and 9 bases for J; bases not matched to a gene: 4.

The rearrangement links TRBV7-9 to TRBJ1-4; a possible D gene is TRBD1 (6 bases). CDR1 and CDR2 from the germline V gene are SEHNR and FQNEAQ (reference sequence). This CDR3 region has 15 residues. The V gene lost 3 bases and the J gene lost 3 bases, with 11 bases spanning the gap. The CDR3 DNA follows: TGTGCCAGCAGCTTCAACAGGGTACCTAATGAAAAACTGTTTTTT. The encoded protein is CASSFNRVPNEKLFF.

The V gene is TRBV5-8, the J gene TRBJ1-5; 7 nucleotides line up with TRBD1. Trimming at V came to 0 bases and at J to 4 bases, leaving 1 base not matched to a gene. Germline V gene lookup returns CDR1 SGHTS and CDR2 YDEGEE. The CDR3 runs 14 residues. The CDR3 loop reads CASSLEDRNQPQHF. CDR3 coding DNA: TGTGCCAGCAGCTTGGAGGACAGGAATCAGCCCCAGCATTTT.

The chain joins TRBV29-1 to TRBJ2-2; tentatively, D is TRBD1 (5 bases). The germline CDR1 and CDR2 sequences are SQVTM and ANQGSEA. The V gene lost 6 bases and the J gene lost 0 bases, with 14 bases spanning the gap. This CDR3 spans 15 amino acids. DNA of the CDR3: TGCAGCGTGCCCCGACAGAGCCCGAACACCGGGGAGCTGTTTTTT. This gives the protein CSVPRQSPNTGELFF.

The CDR3 DNA follows: TGTGCTAGTGGTTTGGTGAGTGGTTCAGGAACTGAAGCTTTCTTT. This gives the protein CASGLVSGSGTEAFF. This chain links TRBV12-5 with TRBJ1-1; D gene uncertain. Germline CDR1 and CDR2: LGHNT and FRNRAP. This CDR3 spans 15 amino acids. With 0 bases removed from V and 5 bases from J, the gap between germline ends came to 13 bases.

This CDR3 is CASSLKSDIQYF. The CDR3, as DNA: TGTGCCAGCAGTTTAAAATCCGACATTCAGTACTTC. The chain employs TRBV28 and TRBJ2-4; D not resolved. Germline values: CDR1 MDHEN, CDR2 SYDVKM. The V end was cut by 2 bases, the J end by 8 bases, with 7 bases between. This CDR3 comprises 12 residues.

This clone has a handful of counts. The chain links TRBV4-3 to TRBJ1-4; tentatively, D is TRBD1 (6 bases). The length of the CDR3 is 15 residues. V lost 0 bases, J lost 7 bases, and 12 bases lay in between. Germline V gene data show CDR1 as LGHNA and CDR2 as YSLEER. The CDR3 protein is CASSQDWGRGEKLFF. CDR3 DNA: TGCGCCAGCAGCCAAGATTGGGGCAGGGGTGAAAAACTGTTTTTT.

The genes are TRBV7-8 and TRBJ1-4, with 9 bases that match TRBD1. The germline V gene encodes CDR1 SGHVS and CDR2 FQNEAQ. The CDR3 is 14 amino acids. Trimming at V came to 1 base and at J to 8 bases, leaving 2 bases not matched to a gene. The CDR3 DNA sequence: TGTGCCAGCAGCTTAGAACAGGGGGCGGAAAAACTGTTTTTT. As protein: CASSLEQGAEKLFF.

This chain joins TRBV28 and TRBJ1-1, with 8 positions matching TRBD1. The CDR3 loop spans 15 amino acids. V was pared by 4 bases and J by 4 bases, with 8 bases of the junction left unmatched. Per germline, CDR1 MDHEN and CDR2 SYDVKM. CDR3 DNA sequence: TGTGCCAGCAGTTCAAAAGGGACAGGCGGCACTGAAGCTTTCTTT. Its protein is CASSSKGTGGTEAFF. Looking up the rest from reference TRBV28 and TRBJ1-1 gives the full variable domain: DVKVTQSSRYLVKRTGEKVFLECVQDMDHENMFWYRQDPGLGLRLIYFSYDVKMKEKGDIPEGYSVSREKKERFSLILESASTNQTSMYLCASSSKGTGGTEAFFGQGTRLTVV.

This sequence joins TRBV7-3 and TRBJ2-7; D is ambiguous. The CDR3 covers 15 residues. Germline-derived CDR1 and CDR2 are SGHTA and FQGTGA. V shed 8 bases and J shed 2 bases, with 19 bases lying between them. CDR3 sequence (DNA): TGTGCCAGCGCACTCGGTTCTGGGCTACCCTACGAGCAGTACTTC. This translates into CASALGSGLPYEQYF.

The CDR3 is CASSVAVTRVKGTGANVLTF. CDR3 coding DNA: TGTGCCAGCAGCGTAGCCGTAACCAGGGTGAAGGGGACTGGGGCCAACGTCCTGACTTTC. The rearrangement links TRBV9 to TRBJ2-6; D perhaps matches TRBD1 (5 bases). CDR1 is SGDLS and CDR2 is YYNGEE in the germline V gene. The CDR3 is 20 amino acids. V was cut by 0 bases and J by 2 bases, with 21 bases left in between.

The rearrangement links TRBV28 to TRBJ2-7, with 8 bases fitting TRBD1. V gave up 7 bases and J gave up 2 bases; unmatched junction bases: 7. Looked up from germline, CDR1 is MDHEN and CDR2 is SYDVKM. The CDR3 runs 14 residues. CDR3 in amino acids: CASNLGQGPYEQYF. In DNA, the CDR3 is TGTGCCAGCAACTTAGGACAGGGACCCTACGAGCAGTACTTC.